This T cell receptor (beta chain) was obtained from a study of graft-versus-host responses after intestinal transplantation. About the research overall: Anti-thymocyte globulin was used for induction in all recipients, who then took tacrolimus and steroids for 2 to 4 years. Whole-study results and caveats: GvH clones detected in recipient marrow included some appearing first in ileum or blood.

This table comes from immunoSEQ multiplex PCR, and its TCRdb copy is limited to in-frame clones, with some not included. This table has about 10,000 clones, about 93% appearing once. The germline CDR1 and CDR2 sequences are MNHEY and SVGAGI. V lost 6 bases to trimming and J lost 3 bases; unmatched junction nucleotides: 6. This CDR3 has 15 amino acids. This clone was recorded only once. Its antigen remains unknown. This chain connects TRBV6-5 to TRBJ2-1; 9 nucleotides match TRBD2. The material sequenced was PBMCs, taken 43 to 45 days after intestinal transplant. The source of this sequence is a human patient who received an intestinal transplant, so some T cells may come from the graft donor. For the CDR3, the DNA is TGTGCCAGCAGCTTGGGGCGGGGGGGCTACAATGAGCAGTTCTTC. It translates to CASSLGRGGYNEQFF.